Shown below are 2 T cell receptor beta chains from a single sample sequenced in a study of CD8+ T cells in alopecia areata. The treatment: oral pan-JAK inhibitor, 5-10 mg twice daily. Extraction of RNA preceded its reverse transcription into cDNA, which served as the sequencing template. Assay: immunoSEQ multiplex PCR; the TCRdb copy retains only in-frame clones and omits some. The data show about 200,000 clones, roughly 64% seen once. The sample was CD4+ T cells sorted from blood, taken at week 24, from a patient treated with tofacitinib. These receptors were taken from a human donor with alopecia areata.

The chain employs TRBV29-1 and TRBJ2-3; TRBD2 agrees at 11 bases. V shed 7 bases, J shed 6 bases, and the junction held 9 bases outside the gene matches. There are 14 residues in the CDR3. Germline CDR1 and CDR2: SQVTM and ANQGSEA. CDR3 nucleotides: TGCAGCGGAAGACTAGCGGGGTCCTTTGATACGCAGTATTTT. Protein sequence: CSGRLAGSFDTQYF.

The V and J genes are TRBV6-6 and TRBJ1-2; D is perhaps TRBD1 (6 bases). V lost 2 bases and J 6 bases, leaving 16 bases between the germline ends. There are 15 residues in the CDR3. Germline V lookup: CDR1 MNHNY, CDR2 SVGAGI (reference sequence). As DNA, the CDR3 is TGTGCCAGCAGTTACCGTGTACAGGGTCTCGATGGCTACACCTTC. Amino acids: CASSYRVQGLDGYTF.